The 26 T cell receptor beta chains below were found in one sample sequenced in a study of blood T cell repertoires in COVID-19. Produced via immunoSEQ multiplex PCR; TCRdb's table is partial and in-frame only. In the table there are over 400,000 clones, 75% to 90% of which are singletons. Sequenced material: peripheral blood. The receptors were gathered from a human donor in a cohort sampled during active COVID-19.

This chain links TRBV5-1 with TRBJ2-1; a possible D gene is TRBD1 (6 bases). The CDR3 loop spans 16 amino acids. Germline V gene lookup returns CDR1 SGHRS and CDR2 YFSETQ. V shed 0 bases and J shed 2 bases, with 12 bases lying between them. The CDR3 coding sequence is TGCGCCAGCAGCTTGGATCCAGGGGCCACCTACAATGAGCAGTTCTTC. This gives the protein CASSLDPGATYNEQFF.

For the CDR3, the DNA is TGTGCCAGTAGTATAGATCGGCGGAATAATTCACCCCTCCACTTT. Translating gives CASSIDRRNNSPLHF. The V gene is TRBV19, the J gene TRBJ1-6, with no clear D. CDR3 length: 15 residues. CDR1 is LNHDA, CDR2 SQIVND, per germline (reference sequence). Trimming removed 0 bases at V and 5 bases at J, with 8 bases between.

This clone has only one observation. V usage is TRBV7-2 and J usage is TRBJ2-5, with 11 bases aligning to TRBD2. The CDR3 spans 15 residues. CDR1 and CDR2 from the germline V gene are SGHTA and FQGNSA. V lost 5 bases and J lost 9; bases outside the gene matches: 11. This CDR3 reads CASSMGTSGTGAQYF. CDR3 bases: TGTGCCAGCAGCATGGGGACTAGCGGTACGGGGGCCCAGTACTTC.

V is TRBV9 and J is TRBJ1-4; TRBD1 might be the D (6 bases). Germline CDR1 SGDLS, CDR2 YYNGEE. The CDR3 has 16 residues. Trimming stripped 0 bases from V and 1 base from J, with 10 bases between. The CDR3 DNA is TGTGCCAGCAGCGTAGGAGTAGGGGGAACTAATGAAAAACTGTTTTTT. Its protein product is CASSVGVGGTNEKLFF.

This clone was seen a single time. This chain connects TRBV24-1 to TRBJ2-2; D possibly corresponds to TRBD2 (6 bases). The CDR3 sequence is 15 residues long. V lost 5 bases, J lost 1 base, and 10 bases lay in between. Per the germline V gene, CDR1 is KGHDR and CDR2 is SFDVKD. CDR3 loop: CATSVGGENTGELFF. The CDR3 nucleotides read TGTGCCACCAGTGTCGGGGGAGAGAACACCGGGGAGCTGTTTTTT.

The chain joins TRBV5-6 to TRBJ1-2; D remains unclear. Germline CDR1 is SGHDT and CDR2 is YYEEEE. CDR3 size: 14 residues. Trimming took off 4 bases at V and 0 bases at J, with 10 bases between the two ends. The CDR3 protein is CASSREEANYGYTF. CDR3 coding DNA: TGTGCCAGCAGCCGGGAGGAGGCTAACTATGGCTACACCTTC.

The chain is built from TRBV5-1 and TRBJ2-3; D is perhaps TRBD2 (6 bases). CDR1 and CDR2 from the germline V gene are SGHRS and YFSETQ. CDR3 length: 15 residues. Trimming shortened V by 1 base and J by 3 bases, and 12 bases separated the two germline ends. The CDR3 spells CASSLIQGGTDTQYF. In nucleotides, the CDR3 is TGCGCCAGCAGCTTGATACAAGGAGGGACAGATACGCAGTATTTT. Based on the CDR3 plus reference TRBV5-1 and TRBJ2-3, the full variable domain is KAGVTQTPRYLIKTRGQQVTLSCSPISGHRSVSWYQQTPGQGLQFLFEYFSETQRNKGNFPGRFSGRQFSNSRSEMNVSTLELGDSALYLCASSLIQGGTDTQYFGPGTRLTVL.

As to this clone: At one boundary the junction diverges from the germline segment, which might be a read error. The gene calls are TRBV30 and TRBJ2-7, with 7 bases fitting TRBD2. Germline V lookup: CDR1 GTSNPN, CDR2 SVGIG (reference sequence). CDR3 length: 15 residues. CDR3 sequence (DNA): TGTGCCTGGAGTGCCGAGGATCAAAGAGGCGGGAGTCGGGACTTC. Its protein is CAWSAEDQRGGSRDF.

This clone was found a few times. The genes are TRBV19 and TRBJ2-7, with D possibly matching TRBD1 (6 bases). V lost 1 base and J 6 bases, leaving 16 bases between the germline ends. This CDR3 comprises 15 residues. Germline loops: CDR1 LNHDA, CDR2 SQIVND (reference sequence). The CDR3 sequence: CASSIVIQGRGEQYF. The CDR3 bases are TGTGCCAGTAGTATAGTGATACAGGGCAGGGGCGAGCAGTACTTC. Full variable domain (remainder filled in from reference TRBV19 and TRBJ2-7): DGGITQSPKYLFRKEGQNVTLSCEQNLNHDAMYWYRQDPGQGLRLIYYSQIVNDFQKGDIAEGYSVSREKKESFPLTVTSAQKNPTAFYLCASSIVIQGRGEQYFGPGTRLTVT.

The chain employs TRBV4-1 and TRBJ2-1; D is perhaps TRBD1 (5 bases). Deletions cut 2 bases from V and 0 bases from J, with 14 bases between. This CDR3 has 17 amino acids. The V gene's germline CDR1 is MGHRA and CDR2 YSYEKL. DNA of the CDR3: TGCGCCAGCAGCCAAACCGCGACAGCAAGCTCCTACAATGAGCAGTTCTTC. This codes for CASSQTATASSYNEQFF.

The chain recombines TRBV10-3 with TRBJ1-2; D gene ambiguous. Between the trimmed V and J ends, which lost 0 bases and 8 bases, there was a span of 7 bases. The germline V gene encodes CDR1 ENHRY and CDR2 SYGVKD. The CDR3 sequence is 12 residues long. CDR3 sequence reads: CAISESISGYTF. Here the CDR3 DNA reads TGTGCCATCAGTGAGTCGATAAGCGGCTACACCTTC.

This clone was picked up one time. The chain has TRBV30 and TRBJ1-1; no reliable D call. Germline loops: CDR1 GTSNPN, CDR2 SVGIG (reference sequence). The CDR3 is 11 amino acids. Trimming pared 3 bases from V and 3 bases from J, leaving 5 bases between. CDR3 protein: CAWRGYTEAFF. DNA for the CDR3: TGTGCCTGGAGGGGCTACACTGAAGCTTTCTTT.

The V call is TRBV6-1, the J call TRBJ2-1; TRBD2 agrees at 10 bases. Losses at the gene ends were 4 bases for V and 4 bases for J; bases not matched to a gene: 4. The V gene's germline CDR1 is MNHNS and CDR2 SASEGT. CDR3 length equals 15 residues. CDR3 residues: CASSGAGGPYNEQFF. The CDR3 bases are TGTGCCAGCAGTGGAGCGGGAGGGCCGTACAATGAGCAGTTCTTC.

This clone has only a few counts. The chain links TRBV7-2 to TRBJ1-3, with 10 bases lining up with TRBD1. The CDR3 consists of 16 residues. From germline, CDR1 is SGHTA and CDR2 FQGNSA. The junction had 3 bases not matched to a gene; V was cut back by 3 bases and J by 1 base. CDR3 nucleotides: TGTGCCAGCAGCTTGACAGGGGGCGCATCTGGAAACACCATATATTTT. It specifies CASSLTGGASGNTIYF.

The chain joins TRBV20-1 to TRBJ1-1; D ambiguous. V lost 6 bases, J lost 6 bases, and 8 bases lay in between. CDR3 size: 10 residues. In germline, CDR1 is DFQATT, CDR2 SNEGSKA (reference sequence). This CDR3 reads CSARGAEAFF. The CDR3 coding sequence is TGCAGTGCCCGCGGGGCTGAAGCTTTCTTT.

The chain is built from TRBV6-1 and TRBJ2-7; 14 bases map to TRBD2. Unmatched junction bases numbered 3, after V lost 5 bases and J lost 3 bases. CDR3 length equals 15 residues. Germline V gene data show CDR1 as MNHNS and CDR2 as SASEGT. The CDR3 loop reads CASSPGLAGVYEQYF. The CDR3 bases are TGTGCCAGCAGTCCGGGACTAGCGGGAGTCTACGAGCAGTACTTC.

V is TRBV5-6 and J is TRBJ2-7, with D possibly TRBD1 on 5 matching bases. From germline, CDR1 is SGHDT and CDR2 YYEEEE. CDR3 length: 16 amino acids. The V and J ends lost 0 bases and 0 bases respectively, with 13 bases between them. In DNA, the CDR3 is TGTGCCAGCAGCTTGGCCGGTCAGGGCGGCTCCTACGAGCAGTACTTC. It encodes CASSLAGQGGSYEQYF.

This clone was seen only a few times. The chain's CDR3 is CASSPDRASAYEQYF. CDR3 DNA: TGTGCCAGTAGTCCGGACAGGGCATCGGCGTACGAGCAGTACTTC. The chain is built from TRBV19 and TRBJ2-7; TRBD1 matches at 8 bases. This CDR3 has 15 residues. The germline V gene has CDR1 LNHDA and CDR2 SQIVND (reference sequence). The V segment lost 5 bases and the J segment 4 bases; nucleotides outside the gene matches: 10.

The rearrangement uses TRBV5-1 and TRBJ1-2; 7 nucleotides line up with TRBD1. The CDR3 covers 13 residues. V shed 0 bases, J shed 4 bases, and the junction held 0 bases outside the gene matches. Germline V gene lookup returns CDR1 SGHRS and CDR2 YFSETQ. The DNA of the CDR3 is TGCGCCAGCAGCTTGGAGGGGGCCTATGGCTACACCTTC. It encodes CASSLEGAYGYTF.

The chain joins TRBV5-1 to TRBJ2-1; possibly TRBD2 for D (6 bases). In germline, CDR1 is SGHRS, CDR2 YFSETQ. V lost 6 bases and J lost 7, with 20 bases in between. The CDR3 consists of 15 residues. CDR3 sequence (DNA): TGCGCCAGCAAAAGGGAGTTGGGGGGTCGGAATGAGCAGTTCTTC. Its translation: CASKRELGGRNEQFF.

CDR3 in amino acids: CASNGGTSYNEQFF. The CDR3 DNA sequence: TGCGCCAGCAACGGCGGGACCTCCTACAATGAGCAGTTCTTC. The rearrangement links TRBV5-1 to TRBJ2-1; a weak D match, TRBD2 (6 bases). The V end lost 6 bases, the J end lost 0 bases, and 10 bases lay between the germline ends. The germline V gene has CDR1 SGHRS and CDR2 YFSETQ. The CDR3 spans 14 residues.

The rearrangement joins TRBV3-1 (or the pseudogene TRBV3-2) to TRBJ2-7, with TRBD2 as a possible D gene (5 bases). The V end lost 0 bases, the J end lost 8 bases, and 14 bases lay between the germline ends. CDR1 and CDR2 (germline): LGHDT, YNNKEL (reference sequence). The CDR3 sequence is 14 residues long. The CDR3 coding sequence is TGTGCCAGCAGCCAAGATCGGGGTGGTAAGAAGCAGTACTTC. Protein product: CASSQDRGGKKQYF.

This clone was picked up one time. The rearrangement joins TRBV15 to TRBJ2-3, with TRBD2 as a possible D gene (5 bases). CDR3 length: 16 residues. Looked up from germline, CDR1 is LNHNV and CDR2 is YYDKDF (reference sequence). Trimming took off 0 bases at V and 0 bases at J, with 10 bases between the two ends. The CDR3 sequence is CATSRDRRRSTDTQYF. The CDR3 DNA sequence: TGTGCCACCAGCAGAGATCGGAGGAGGAGCACAGATACGCAGTATTTT.

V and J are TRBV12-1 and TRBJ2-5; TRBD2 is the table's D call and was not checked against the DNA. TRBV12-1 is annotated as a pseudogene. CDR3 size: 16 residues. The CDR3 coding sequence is TGTGCCAGCAGCTTTCCTAGAGGGAGGGCCGAAGAGACCCAGTACTTC. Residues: CASSFPRGRAEETQYF.

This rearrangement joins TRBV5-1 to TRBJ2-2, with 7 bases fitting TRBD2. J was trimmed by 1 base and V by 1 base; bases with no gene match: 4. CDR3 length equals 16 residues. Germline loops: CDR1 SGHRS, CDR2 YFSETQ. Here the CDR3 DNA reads TGCGCCAGCAGCTTGTACCAGCGGGAGAACACCGGGGAGCTGTTTTTT. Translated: CASSLYQRENTGELFF.

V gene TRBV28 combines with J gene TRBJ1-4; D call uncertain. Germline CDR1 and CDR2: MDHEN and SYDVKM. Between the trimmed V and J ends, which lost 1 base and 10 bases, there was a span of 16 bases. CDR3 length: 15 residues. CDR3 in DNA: TGTGCCAGCAGTTTATTGCGAACCCAGGCCCCAAAACTGTTTTTT. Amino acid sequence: CASSLLRTQAPKLFF.